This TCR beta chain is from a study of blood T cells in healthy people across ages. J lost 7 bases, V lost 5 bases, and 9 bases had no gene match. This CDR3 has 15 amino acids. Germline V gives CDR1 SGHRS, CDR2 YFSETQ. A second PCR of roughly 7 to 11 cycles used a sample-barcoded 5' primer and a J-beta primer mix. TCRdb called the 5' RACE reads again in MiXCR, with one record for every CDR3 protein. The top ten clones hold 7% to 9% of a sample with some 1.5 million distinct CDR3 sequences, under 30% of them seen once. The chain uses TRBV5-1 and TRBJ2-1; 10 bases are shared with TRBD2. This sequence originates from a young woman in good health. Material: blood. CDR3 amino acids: CASRGVLAGVNEQFF. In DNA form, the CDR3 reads TGCGCCAGCAGAGGTGTGCTAGCGGGAGTGAATGAGCAGTTCTTC.